Detailed here is one TCR beta chain. Germline V gives CDR1 KGHSH, CDR2 LQKENI. The CDR3 totals 14 residues. Trimming left V 3 bases short and J 2 bases short, with 10 bases between. Produced via immunoSEQ multiplex PCR; TCRdb's table is partial and in-frame only. This sample carries some 42,000 clones, 70% to 90% of them seen once, and the ten largest clones take over 0.85%. The data originate from a study of T cell changes during pregnancy in multiple sclerosis. The TCR sequence derives from a female donor with multiple sclerosis, enrolled in a pregnancy study. The starting material was CD4+ T cells from peripheral blood mononuclear cells, obtained after pregnancy. This chain links TRBV18 with TRBJ1-2; perhaps TRBD1 as D (5 bases). The CDR3 is CASSPAGGNYGYTF. DNA of the CDR3: TGTGCCAGCTCACCTGCCGGGGGGAACTATGGCTACACCTTC.